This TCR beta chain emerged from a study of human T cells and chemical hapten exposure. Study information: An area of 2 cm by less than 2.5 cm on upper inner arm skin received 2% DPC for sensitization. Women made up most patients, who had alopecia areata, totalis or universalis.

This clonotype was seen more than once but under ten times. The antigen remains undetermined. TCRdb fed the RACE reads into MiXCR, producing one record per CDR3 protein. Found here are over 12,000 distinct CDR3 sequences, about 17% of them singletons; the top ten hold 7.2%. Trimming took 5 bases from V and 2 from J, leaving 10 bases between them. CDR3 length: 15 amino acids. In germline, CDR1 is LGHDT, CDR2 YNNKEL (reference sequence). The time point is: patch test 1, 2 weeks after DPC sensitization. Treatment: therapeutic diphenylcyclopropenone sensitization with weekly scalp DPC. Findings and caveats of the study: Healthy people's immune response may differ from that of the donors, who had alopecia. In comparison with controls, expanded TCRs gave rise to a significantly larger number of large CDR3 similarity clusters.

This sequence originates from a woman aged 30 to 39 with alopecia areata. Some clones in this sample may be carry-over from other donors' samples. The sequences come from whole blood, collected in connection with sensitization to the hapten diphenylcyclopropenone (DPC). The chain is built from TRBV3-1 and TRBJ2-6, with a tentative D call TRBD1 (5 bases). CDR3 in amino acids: CASSFPGPGANVLTF. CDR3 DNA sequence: TGTGCCAGCAGCTTTCCAGGGCCTGGGGCCAACGTCCTGACTTTC.